These T cell receptor beta chains were read from a single sample in a study of T cell responses to AZD1222 COVID-19 vaccine. Sequencing was performed with immunoSEQ multiplex PCR; in TCRdb, only in-frame clones are kept and a portion is missing. The repertoire consists of some 130,000 clones, with over 75% occurring once and the leading ten covering around 8%. The sample here was peripheral blood, taken 28 days after the second dose of the MenACWY control vaccine. These receptors were obtained from an adult who received the MenACWY meningococcal vaccine as a control. Each CDR3 is given with its conserved first and last residue. D genes are given only for firm matches. For some rows the clone size is stated as once, few or many, or as a class when expanded; others skip it.

V gene,D gene,J gene,clone size,CDR3 protein,CDR3 DNA
TRBV3-1/TRBV3-2,.,TRBJ2-2,.,CASSPQGRSSTGELFF,TGTGCCAGCAGCCCTCAGGGGAGGAGTAGCACCGGGGAGCTGTTTTTT
TRBV7-2,.,TRBJ2-3,.,CASSQGWADTQYF,TGTGCCAGCAGCCAAGGGTGGGCAGATACGCAGTATTTT
TRBV6-2/TRBV6-3,.,TRBJ2-2,.,CASSYLRGGAGELFF,TGTGCCAGCAGTTACCTACGTGGTGGGGCCGGGGAGCTGTTTTTT
TRBV15,.,TRBJ1-1,once,CATSPAGGLDTEAFF,TGTGCCACCAGCCCGGCTGGGGGCTTGGACACTGAAGCTTTCTTT
TRBV6-5,.,TRBJ1-2,.,CASSLPGPEGYTF,TGTGCCAGCAGTTTACCGGGCCCAGAGGGCTACACCTTC
TRBV11-2,.,TRBJ2-3,.,CASRRWGGRGDTQYF,TGTGCCAGCCGCCGGTGGGGGGGCAGGGGAGATACGCAGTATTTT
TRBV3-1/TRBV3-2,TRBD2,TRBJ2-3,.,CASSPLSGSYTDTQYF,TGTGCCAGCAGCCCCCTCAGCGGGAGCTACACAGATACGCAGTATTTT
TRBV5-1,.,TRBJ1-3,.,CASSLGYRASGNTIYF,TGCGCCAGCAGCTTGGGGTACAGGGCCTCCGGAAACACCATATATTTT
TRBV28,TRBD1,TRBJ1-6,.,CASTSPGTGYSPLHF,TGTGCCAGTACAAGCCCCGGGACAGGGTATTCACCCCTCCACTTT
TRBV18,TRBD1,TRBJ1-5,few,CASSPEGGRGQPQHF,TGTGCCAGCTCACCGGAAGGGGGCAGGGGTCAGCCCCAGCATTTT